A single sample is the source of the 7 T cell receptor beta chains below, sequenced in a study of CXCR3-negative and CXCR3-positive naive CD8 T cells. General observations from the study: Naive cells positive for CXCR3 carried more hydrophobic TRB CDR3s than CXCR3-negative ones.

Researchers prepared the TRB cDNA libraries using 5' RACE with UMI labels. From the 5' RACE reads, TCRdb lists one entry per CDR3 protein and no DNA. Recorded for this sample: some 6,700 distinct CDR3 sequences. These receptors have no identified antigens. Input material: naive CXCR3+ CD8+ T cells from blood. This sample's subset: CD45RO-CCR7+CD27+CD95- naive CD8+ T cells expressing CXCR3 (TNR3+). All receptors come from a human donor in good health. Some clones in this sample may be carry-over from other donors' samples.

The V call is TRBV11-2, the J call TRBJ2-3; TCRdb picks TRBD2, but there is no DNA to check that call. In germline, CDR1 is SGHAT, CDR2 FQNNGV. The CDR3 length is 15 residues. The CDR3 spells CASSQLAGVADTQYF.

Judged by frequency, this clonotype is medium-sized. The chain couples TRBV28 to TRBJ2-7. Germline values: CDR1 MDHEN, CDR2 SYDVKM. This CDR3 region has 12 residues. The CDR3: CASSTGSYEQYF.

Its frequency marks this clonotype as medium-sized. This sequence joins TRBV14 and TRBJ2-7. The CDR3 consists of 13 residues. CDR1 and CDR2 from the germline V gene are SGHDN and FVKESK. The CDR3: CASSHIQDYEQYF.

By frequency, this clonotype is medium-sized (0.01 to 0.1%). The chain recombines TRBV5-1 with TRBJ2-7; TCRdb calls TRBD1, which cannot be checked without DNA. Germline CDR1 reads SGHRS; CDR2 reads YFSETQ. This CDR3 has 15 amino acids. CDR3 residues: CASSLVPGGKAEQYF.

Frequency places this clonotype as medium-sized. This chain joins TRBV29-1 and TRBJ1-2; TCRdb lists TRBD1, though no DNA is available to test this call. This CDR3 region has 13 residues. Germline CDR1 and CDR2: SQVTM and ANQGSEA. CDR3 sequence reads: CSVEDRDRDGYTF.

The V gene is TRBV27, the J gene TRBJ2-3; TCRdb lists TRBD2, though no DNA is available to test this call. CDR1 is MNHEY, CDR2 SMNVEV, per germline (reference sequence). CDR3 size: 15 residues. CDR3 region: CASSALAGVRDTRYF.

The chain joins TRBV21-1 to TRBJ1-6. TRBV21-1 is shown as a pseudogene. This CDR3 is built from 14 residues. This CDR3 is CASRSDMIPSPLHF.